The entry that follows covers one T cell receptor (beta chain) sequence. This entry belongs to a study of blood T cell repertoires in COVID-19. The wider study: Sites in the United States, Italy and Spain provided acute and convalescent COVID-19 samples.

Authors' analysis steps: Reference gene primer amplification gave estimated nucleated cell counts. Only in-frame clones appear in the TCRdb table, and some are missing; sequencing was by immunoSEQ multiplex PCR. The DNA gave D and trimming, while V, J and clone size come from that table. The profile shows more than 150,000 clones, around 86% of them singletons. Germline loops: CDR1 KGHSH, CDR2 LQKENI. This CDR3 is built from 16 residues. The V end lost 3 bases, the J end lost 5 bases, and 18 bases lay between the germline ends. Sequencing was done on a sample of peripheral blood. This chain uses TRBV18 with TRBJ2-3; maybe TRBD2 (5 bases). This TCR came from a man aged 55 to 70 with acute or convalescent COVID-19. CDR3 nucleotides: TGTGCCAGCTCACCCCCGGCCCCCAGAGCGGAAGATACGCAGTATTTT. Its translation is CASSPPAPRAEDTQYF.